These 14 T cell receptor beta chains came from one sample sequenced in a study of human T cells and chemical hapten exposure. TCRdb independently ran MiXCR on the RACE reads; one entry per CDR3 protein. The sample holds under 200,000 distinct CDR3 sequences, 25% to 35% seen once. The time point was: patch test 3, about 24 weeks after DPC sensitization. Treatment defined: therapeutic diphenylcyclopropenone sensitization with weekly scalp DPC. The sample consisted of whole blood, taken in connection with sensitization to the hapten diphenylcyclopropenone (DPC). Source of these receptors: a woman aged 18-35 years with alopecia areata. Some clones in this sample may be carry-over from other donors' samples.

This clonotype has a handful of counts. The chain couples TRBV12-3 or TRBV12-4 to TRBJ2-5; 7 nucleotides match TRBD1. V lost 6 bases and J lost 5; bases outside the gene matches: 12. The CDR3 runs to 15 residues. In nucleotides, the CDR3 is TGTGCCAGCAGCCCTCTACAGGGGTTGGGGGAGACCCAGTACTTC. Encoded protein: CASSPLQGLGETQYF.

This sequence joins TRBV7-9 and TRBJ2-1, with 7 positions matching TRBD1. Germline V gene data show CDR1 as SEHNR and CDR2 as FQNEAQ (reference sequence). V was pared by 5 bases and J by 6 bases, with 16 bases of the junction left unmatched. The CDR3 contains 17 residues. CDR3 amino acids: CASSPGQALIEGNEQFF. The CDR3 coding sequence is TGTGCCAGCAGCCCAGGACAGGCCCTAATCGAAGGCAATGAGCAGTTCTTC.

This clonotype appeared many times. The chain couples TRBV7-8 to TRBJ2-3; the match to TRBD2 covers 9 bases. Germline V lookup: CDR1 SGHVS, CDR2 FQNEAQ. V trimming: 2 bases; J trimming: 4 bases; junction bases outside the gene matches: 7. The length of the CDR3 is 16 residues. CDR3 region: CASSLLGGGGADTQYF. In nucleotides, the CDR3 is TGTGCCAGCAGCTTATTGGGCGGGGGGGGAGCAGATACGCAGTATTTT.

The chain links TRBV6-4 to TRBJ1-6; a weak D match, TRBD1 (5 bases). CDR3 size: 14 residues. CDR1 and CDR2 (germline): MRHNA, SNTAGT. V lost 0 bases and J lost 9, with 9 bases in between. The CDR3 DNA reads TGTGCCAGCAGTGACTCGATTGGGGGTTCACCCCTCCACTTT. Translating it yields CASSDSIGGSPLHF.

The table lists this clonotype with a few counts. The chain joins TRBV6-6 to TRBJ1-2, with D perhaps matching TRBD1 (6 bases). Germline loops: CDR1 MNHNY, CDR2 SVGAGI (reference sequence). V gave up 8 bases and J gave up 4 bases, with 11 bases separating them. This CDR3 is built from 12 residues. Here the CDR3 DNA reads TGTGCCAGCCAGGGGATCGGCTATGGCTACACCTTC. Its protein is CASQGIGYGYTF.

The genes are TRBV12-5 and TRBJ2-1; D remains unclear. Per the germline V gene, CDR1 is LGHNT and CDR2 is FRNRAP. The CDR3 covers 13 residues. The germline V and J ends were trimmed by 7 bases and 6 bases, with 13 bases remaining between them. Here the CDR3 reads CASAPDRANEQFF. The CDR3 DNA is TGTGCTAGTGCCCCCGATCGGGCCAATGAGCAGTTCTTC.

The V and J genes are TRBV5-1 and TRBJ2-7; D uncertain. This CDR3 region has 14 residues. The V and J ends lost 2 bases and 5 bases respectively, with 14 bases between them. Per the germline V gene, CDR1 is SGHRS and CDR2 is YFSETQ. CDR3 in amino acids: CASSLAVRGDEQYF. The DNA for the CDR3 is TGCGCCAGCAGCTTAGCAGTTCGCGGAGACGAGCAGTACTTC.

The V gene is TRBV6-2 or TRBV6-3, the J gene TRBJ2-1, with TRBD2 matching 7 bases. Germline-derived CDR1 and CDR2 are MNHEY and SVGEGT. This CDR3 has 13 residues. After removal of 7 bases from V and 13 bases from J, the junction contained 13 bases not matched to a gene. For the CDR3, the DNA is TGTGCCAGCACCCACCGCTTTAGCGGGCTCCAGTTCTTC. Translating it yields CASTHRFSGLQFF.

The chain uses TRBV7-9 and TRBJ2-3, with D possibly being TRBD2 (6 bases). The germline gives CDR1 SEHNR, CDR2 FQNEAQ (reference sequence). The CDR3 consists of 15 residues. Deletions cut 5 bases from V and 0 bases from J, with 12 bases between. CDR3 protein: CASSPLAISTDTQYF. CDR3 coding DNA: TGTGCCAGCAGCCCTCTAGCGATTAGCACAGATACGCAGTATTTT.

This clonotype showed up just a few times. The gene calls are TRBV18 and TRBJ1-3; D not resolved. The length of the CDR3 is 15 residues. Deletions cut 1 base from V and 6 bases from J, with 13 bases between. Germline CDR1 KGHSH, CDR2 LQKENI. CDR3 protein: CASSPLEGRENTIYF. The CDR3 bases are TGTGCCAGCTCACCACTAGAAGGACGAGAAAACACCATATATTTT.

This clonotype has a handful of counts. This rearrangement joins TRBV20-1 to TRBJ2-7; TRBD1 might be the D (5 bases). V dropped 6 bases and J dropped 3 bases, with 18 bases sitting between them. In germline, CDR1 is DFQATT, CDR2 SNEGSKA (reference sequence). This CDR3 is built from 14 residues. For the CDR3, the DNA is TGCAGTGCCGACGACAGCGATGATAACTACGAGCAGTACTTC. The encoded protein is CSADDSDDNYEQYF.

In nucleotides, the CDR3 is TGTGCCGGGTCTGGGACAGACTACGAGCAGTACTTC. Translating gives CAGSGTDYEQYF. The J gene is TRBJ2-7, the V gene TRBV2, with TRBD1 matching over 7 bases. V shed 11 bases, J shed 3 bases, and the junction held 7 bases outside the gene matches. Germline V CDR1 and CDR2: SNHLY, FYNNEI. The CDR3 has 12 residues.

This chain connects TRBV18 to TRBJ2-3; 7 nucleotides align to TRBD1. V lost 3 bases to trimming and J lost 1 base; unmatched junction nucleotides: 7. Germline V gene lookup returns CDR1 KGHSH and CDR2 LQKENI. The CDR3 totals 16 residues. The CDR3 DNA follows: TGTGCCAGCTCACCGAGGGGGCCCGGTGGCACAGATACGCAGTATTTT. Translating gives CASSPRGPGGTDTQYF.

This clonotype was seen a single time. V is TRBV5-1 and J is TRBJ2-7; a possible D gene is TRBD2 (6 bases). Germline CDR1 is SGHRS and CDR2 is YFSETQ. The V gene lost 2 bases and the J gene lost 4 bases, with 13 bases spanning the gap. This CDR3 is 14 amino acids long. Written as DNA, the CDR3 is TGCGCCAGCAGCTTAGGAGGAGGGGAATACGAGCAGTACTTC. This codes for CASSLGGGEYEQYF.